The 16 T cell receptor beta chains presented below share a single source sample, sequenced in a study of cytomegalovirus exposure and HLA in healthy donors. In the PCR, 60 Vbeta and 13 Jbeta primers were used. Data came from immunoSEQ multiplex PCR; TCRdb stores just in-frame clones and leaves some out. The data show over 90,000 clones, 64% seen once. Material for sequencing was PBMCs. These receptors came from a man aged 55 to 70 in good health and CMV-seronegative.

The V gene is TRBV7-8, the J gene TRBJ1-2; 8 bases match TRBD1. Germline V CDR1 and CDR2: SGHVS, FQNEAQ. The CDR3 is made up of 13 amino acids. The V gene end was trimmed by 1 base and the J gene end by 7 bases; junction bases not matched to a gene: 2. CDR3 residues: CASSLVRGRGYTF. The CDR3 DNA follows: TGTGCCAGCAGCTTAGTCAGGGGGCGTGGCTACACCTTC.

The rearrangement joins TRBV5-1 to TRBJ2-1, with 8 bases identical to TRBD2. The V gene's germline CDR1 is SGHRS and CDR2 YFSETQ. V lost 0 bases to trimming and J lost 4 bases; unmatched junction nucleotides: 6. The length of the CDR3 is 16 residues. The CDR3 sequence: CASSLGSGMGYNEQFF. The CDR3 DNA follows: TGCGCCAGCAGCTTGGGTAGCGGGATGGGGTACAATGAGCAGTTCTTC.

The chain has TRBV2 and TRBJ2-2; D is uncertain. V lost 7 bases to trimming and J lost 4 bases, with 10 bases between them. The germline CDR1 and CDR2 sequences are SNHLY and FYNNEI. The CDR3 has 13 residues. The CDR3 DNA reads as TGTGCCAGCATCTCCGACACCACCGGGGAGCTGTTTTTT. Residues: CASISDTTGELFF.

This chain links TRBV12-5 with TRBJ1-1; D remains unclear. V shed 7 bases and J shed 4 bases, with 13 bases lying between them. Germline lookup yields CDR1 LGHNT and CDR2 FRNRAP. CDR3 length equals 13 residues. The CDR3 here is CASEFRDRTEAFF. DNA of the CDR3: TGTGCTAGTGAATTTCGGGATCGCACTGAAGCTTTCTTT.

This clone turned up a few times. The V and J genes are TRBV7-9 and TRBJ1-3; D is uncertain. CDR1 SEHNR and CDR2 FQNEAQ come from the germline V gene (reference sequence). Deletions cut 3 bases from V and 0 bases from J, with 9 bases between. The CDR3 extends over 15 amino acids. CDR3 in amino acids: CASSFLPSSGNTIYF. The CDR3 DNA follows: TGTGCCAGCAGCTTTCTTCCGTCCTCTGGAAACACCATATATTTT.

The chain couples TRBV2 to TRBJ1-2; the D gene is possibly TRBD1 (5 bases). V lost 4 bases and J lost 4, with 16 bases in between. The V gene's germline CDR1 is SNHLY and CDR2 FYNNEI. The CDR3 consists of 15 residues. In DNA, the CDR3 is TGTGCCAGCAGTGTAGACTTTGGGGCCACCTATGGCTACACCTTC. Translation: CASSVDFGATYGYTF. Full variable domain (missing parts from reference TRBV2 and TRBJ1-2): EPEVTQTPSHQVTQMGQEVILRCVPISNHLYFYWYRQILGQKVEFLVSFYNNEISEKSEIFDDQFSVERPDGSNFTLKIRSTKLEDSAMYFCASSVDFGATYGYTFGSGTRLTVV.

The chain employs TRBV18 and TRBJ2-1; 10 bases line up with TRBD2. The CDR3 loop spans 15 amino acids. Germline CDR1 reads KGHSH; CDR2 reads LQKENI. V shed 5 bases, J shed 3 bases, and the junction held 4 bases outside the gene matches. The CDR3 nucleotides are TGTGCCAGCTCAGAACTAGCGGGGTACTACAATGAGCAGTTCTTC. This translates into CASSELAGYYNEQFF.

In its sample, this clone was seen once. The genes are TRBV18 and TRBJ2-3; 9 bases are a match to TRBD2. CDR1 and CDR2 (germline): KGHSH, LQKENI. CDR3 length: 16 residues. With V trimmed by 3 bases and J by 2 bases, 6 bases remained unmatched. For the CDR3, the DNA is TGTGCCAGCTCACCGCTAGCGGGGTCGTTCACAGATACGCAGTATTTT. Amino acid sequence: CASSPLAGSFTDTQYF. The entire variable domain, with the rest obtained from reference TRBV18 and TRBJ2-3, is as follows: NAGVMQNPRHLVRRRGQEARLRCSPMKGHSHVYWYRQLPEEGLKFMVYLQKENIIDESGMPKERFSAEFPKEGPSILRIQQVVRGDSAAYFCASSPLAGSFTDTQYFGPGTRLTVL.

The chain combines TRBV16 with TRBJ1-2, with D perhaps matching TRBD1 (6 bases). This CDR3 has 15 amino acids. Germline values: CDR1 KGHSY, CDR2 FQNENV. V gave up 4 bases and J gave up 0 bases, with 12 bases separating them. The CDR3 loop reads CASSRGGDPNYGYTF. The CDR3 nucleotides read TGTGCCAGCAGCCGAGGGGGGGACCCTAACTATGGCTACACCTTC.

V usage is TRBV18 and J usage is TRBJ1-4; D might be TRBD1 (6 bases). This CDR3 is built from 14 residues. Germline CDR1 is KGHSH and CDR2 is LQKENI. V lost 3 bases to trimming and J lost 10 bases, with 15 bases between them. CDR3 coding DNA: TGTGCCAGCTCACCCCGGGACAATGTGGGAAAACTGTTTTTT. The encoded protein is CASSPRDNVGKLFF. Based on the CDR3 plus reference TRBV18 and TRBJ1-4, the full variable domain is NAGVMQNPRHLVRRRGQEARLRCSPMKGHSHVYWYRQLPEEGLKFMVYLQKENIIDESGMPKERFSAEFPKEGPSILRIQQVVRGDSAAYFCASSPRDNVGKLFFGSGTQLSVL.

The chain recombines TRBV7-9 with TRBJ1-1, with 7 positions matching TRBD1. Trimming at V came to 8 bases and at J to 0 bases, leaving 6 bases not matched to a gene. The germline gives CDR1 SEHNR, CDR2 FQNEAQ (reference sequence). The CDR3 has 14 amino acids. The CDR3 sequence is CASSQTGMNTEAFF. Written as DNA, the CDR3 is TGTGCCAGCTCCCAGACAGGGATGAACACTGAAGCTTTCTTT.

The J gene is TRBJ1-5, the V gene TRBV6-1; D unclear. Trimming removed 4 bases at V and 6 bases at J, with 10 bases between. The CDR3 loop spans 13 amino acids. Germline values: CDR1 MNHNS, CDR2 SASEGT. The CDR3 loop reads CASSGTRGQPQHF. CDR3 nucleotides: TGTGCCAGCAGTGGAACTCGCGGTCAGCCCCAGCATTTT.

V is TRBV7-9 and J is TRBJ1-2; D remains unclear. V lost 3 bases, J lost 7 bases, and 9 bases lay in between. Looked up from germline, CDR1 is SEHNR and CDR2 is FQNEAQ (reference sequence). The CDR3 is made up of 12 amino acids. The DNA for the CDR3 is TGTGCCAGCAGCTTGGATGAGGCTGGCTACACCTTC. As protein: CASSLDEAGYTF.

The chain is built from TRBV6-5 and TRBJ2-7, with TRBD1 identical over 8 bases. V was clipped by 0 bases and J by 2 bases; unmatched bases: 3. This CDR3 is built from 15 residues. Per the germline V gene, CDR1 is MNHEY and CDR2 is SVGAGI. DNA of the CDR3: TGTGCCAGCAGTTACTCCACAGGGGGACCCTACGAGCAGTACTTC. This encodes CASSYSTGGPYEQYF.

The chain carries TRBV11-2 and TRBJ1-1; D is unclear. The V gene's germline CDR1 is SGHAT and CDR2 FQNNGV. The CDR3 spans 13 residues. Trimming left V 1 base short and J 5 bases short, with 8 bases between. CDR3 residues: CASSLGGKTEAFF. In nucleotides, the CDR3 is TGTGCCAGCAGCTTAGGCGGGAAGACTGAAGCTTTCTTT.

The chain employs TRBV28 and TRBJ2-3, with D unresolved. The V and J ends lost 6 bases and 7 bases respectively, with 14 bases between them. The CDR3 sequence is 13 residues long. Germline V gives CDR1 MDHEN, CDR2 SYDVKM. The CDR3 here is CASRRSSLYTQYF. The CDR3 DNA sequence: TGTGCCAGCAGGCGATCCTCTCTCTATACGCAGTATTTT. Combining the CDR3 with reference TRBV28 and TRBJ2-3 gives the whole variable domain DVKVTQSSRYLVKRTGEKVFLECVQDMDHENMFWYRQDPGLGLRLIYFSYDVKMKEKGDIPEGYSVSREKKERFSLILESASTNQTSMYLCASRRSSLYTQYFGPGTRLTVL.